Included here is one TCR beta chain sequence, with context. This sample is part of a study of control samples from healthy donors and cancer patients. The CDR3 is 14 residues long. Trimming took 5 bases from V and 3 from J; bases not matched to a gene: 6. Germline CDR1 MNHEY, CDR2 SVGEGT. The assay was immunoSEQ multiplex PCR, and TCRdb's table has in-frame clones only and misses some. The sample includes about 40,000 clones, around nine tenths of them seen just once. The V gene is TRBV6-2 or TRBV6-3, the J gene TRBJ2-7, with 8 nucleotides matching TRBD2. The sequencing input was blood. This clonotype originated in a woman aged 45-59 years in good health. The CDR3 DNA reads as TGTGCCAGCAGTCAGGCGGGGGGCTTCTACGAGCAGTACTTC. Its translation: CASSQAGGFYEQYF.